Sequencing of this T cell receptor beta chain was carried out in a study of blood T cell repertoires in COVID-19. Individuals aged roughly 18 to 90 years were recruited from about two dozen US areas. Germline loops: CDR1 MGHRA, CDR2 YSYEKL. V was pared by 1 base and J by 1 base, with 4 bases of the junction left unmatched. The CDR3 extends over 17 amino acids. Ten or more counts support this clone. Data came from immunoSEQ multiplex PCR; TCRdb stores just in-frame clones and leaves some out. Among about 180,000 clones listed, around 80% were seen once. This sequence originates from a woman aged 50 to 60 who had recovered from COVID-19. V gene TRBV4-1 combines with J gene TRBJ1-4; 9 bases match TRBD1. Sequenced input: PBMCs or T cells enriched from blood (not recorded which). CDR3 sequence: CASSQVRTGVTNEKLFF. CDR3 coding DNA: TGCGCCAGCAGCCAAGTCAGGACAGGGGTAACTAATGAAAAACTGTTTTTT.